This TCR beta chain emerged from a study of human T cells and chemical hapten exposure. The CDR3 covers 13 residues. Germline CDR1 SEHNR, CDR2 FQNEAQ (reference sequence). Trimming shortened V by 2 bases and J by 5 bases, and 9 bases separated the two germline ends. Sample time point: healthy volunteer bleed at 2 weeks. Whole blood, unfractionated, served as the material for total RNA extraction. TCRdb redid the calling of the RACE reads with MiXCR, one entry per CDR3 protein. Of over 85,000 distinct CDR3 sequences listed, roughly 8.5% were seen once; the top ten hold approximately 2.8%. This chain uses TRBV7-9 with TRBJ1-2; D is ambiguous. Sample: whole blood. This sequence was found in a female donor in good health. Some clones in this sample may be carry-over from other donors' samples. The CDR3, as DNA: TGTGCCAGCAGCTTATCCGGGCTATATGGCTACACCTTC. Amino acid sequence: CASSLSGLYGYTF.